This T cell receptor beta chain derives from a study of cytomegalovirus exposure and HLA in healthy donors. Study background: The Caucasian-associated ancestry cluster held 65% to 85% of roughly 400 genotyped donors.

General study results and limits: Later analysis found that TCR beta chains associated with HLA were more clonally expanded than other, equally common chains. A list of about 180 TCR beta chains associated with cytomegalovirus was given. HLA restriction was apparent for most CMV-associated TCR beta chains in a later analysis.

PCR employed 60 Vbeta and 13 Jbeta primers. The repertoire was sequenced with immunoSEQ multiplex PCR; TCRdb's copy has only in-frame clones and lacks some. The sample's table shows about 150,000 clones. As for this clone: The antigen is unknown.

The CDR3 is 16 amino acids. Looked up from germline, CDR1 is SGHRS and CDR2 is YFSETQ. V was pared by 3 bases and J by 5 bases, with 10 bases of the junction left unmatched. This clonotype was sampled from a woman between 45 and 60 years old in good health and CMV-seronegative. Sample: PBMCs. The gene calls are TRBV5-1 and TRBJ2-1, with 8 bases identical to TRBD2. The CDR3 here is CASSSTGTSYNNEQFF. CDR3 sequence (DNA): TGCGCCAGCAGCTCCACCGGGACTAGTTATAACAATGAGCAGTTCTTC. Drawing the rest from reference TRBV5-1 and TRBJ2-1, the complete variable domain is KAGVTQTPRYLIKTRGQQVTLSCSPISGHRSVSWYQQTPGQGLQFLFEYFSETQRNKGNFPGRFSGRQFSNSRSEMNVSTLELGDSALYLCASSSTGTSYNNEQFFGPGTRLTVL.